This T cell receptor beta chain was retrieved from a study of blood T cell repertoires in COVID-19. Across the whole study: COVID-19 samples, acute and convalescent, were from the United States, Italy and Spain. Sample material is recorded as cDNA or gDNA derived from T cells, B-cell-depleted T cells, or PBMCs.

Authors' analysis steps: Reference gene primer amplification yielded estimated nucleated cell counts. Measured with immunoSEQ multiplex PCR; TCRdb has only the in-frame clones, and not every one. The V and J calls and the clone size are those of that table, but D and trimming were determined from the DNA. The sample holds approximately 89,000 clones; approximately 92% are singletons and the top ten take 6.3%. Germline assignment: CDR1 SGDLS and CDR2 YYNGEE. The CDR3 covers 15 residues. V dropped 4 bases and J dropped 6; count of bases not matched to a gene: 5. The clonotype was recovered from a woman aged 55-70 years with active COVID-19. Sequencing used peripheral blood. V gene TRBV9 combines with J gene TRBJ2-1; 12 positions match TRBD2. CDR3 sequence: CASSTTSGGTNEQFF. The CDR3 nucleotides are TGTGCCAGCAGCACTACTAGCGGGGGGACCAATGAGCAGTTCTTC.